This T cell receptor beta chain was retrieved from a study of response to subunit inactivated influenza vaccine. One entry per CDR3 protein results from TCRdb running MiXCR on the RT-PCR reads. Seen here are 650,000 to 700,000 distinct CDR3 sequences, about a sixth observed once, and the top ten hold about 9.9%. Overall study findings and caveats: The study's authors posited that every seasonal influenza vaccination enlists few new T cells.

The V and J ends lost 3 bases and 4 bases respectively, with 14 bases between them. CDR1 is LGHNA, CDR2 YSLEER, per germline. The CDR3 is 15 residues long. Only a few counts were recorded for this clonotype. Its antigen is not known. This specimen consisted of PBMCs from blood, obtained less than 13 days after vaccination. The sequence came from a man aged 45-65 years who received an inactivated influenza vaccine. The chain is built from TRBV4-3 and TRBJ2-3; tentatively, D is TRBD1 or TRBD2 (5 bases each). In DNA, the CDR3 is TGCGCCAGCAGCCATGCTGCCGGGGCTCCAGATACGCAGTATTTT. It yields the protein CASSHAAGAPDTQYF.